These T cell receptor beta chains were read from a single sample in a study of shared clonotypes between healthy human individuals. Here immunoSEQ multiplex PCR was the method, and the copy in TCRdb shows in-frame clones only, minus some. The table has some 550,000 clones, more than 95% seen once; the top ten hold about 0.06%. Sequences were obtained from naive CD4+ T cells sorted from blood. These receptors were taken from a young woman in good health. CDR3s include the opening cysteine and the closing phenylalanine or tryptophan. D genes are given only for firm matches. The listing skips clone size in some rows; elsewhere it reads once, few, many or a size class.

v_gene: TRBV5-1; d_gene: TRBD2; abundance: once; j_gene: TRBJ2-1; CDR3nt: TGCGCCAGCAGCTATTCGCAACTAGCGGCAGGAAATGAGCAGTTCTTC; CDR3aa: CASSYSQLAAGNEQFF
v_gene: TRBV28; d_gene: .; abundance: once; j_gene: TRBJ1-2; CDR3nt: TGTGCCAGCAGGAGACAGGTTACCCCTACGGGTTACACCTTC; CDR3aa: CASRRQVTPTGYTF
v_gene: TRBV28; d_gene: .; abundance: .; j_gene: TRBJ2-7; CDR3nt: TGTGCCAGCAGTTCCCTTCCCGACAGTCCACCCTACGAGCAGTACTTC; CDR3aa: CASSSLPDSPPYEQYF
v_gene: TRBV7-8; d_gene: .; abundance: once; j_gene: TRBJ1-1; CDR3nt: TGTGCCAGCAGCTTAGTGGGGGGCGCAGCCGAAGCTTTCTTT; CDR3aa: CASSLVGGAAEAFF
v_gene: TRBV29-1; d_gene: TRBD2; abundance: .; j_gene: TRBJ2-3; CDR3nt: TGCAGCGTTGCTCTAGCGGGTGCCGATACGCAGTATTTT; CDR3aa: CSVALAGADTQYF
v_gene: TRBV30; d_gene: TRBD1; abundance: .; j_gene: TRBJ1-3; CDR3nt: TGTGCCTGGAGTCCCGGGACAGGAACCTCTGGAAACACCATATATTTT; CDR3aa: CAWSPGTGTSGNTIYF
v_gene: TRBV4-1; d_gene: TRBD1; abundance: .; j_gene: TRBJ1-1; CDR3nt: TGCGCCAGCAGCCTAGGACAGGGGGACACTGAAGCTTTCTTT; CDR3aa: CASSLGQGDTEAFF
v_gene: TRBV15; d_gene: .; abundance: .; j_gene: TRBJ1-1; CDR3nt: TGTGCCACCAGCAAGGCCTCCCCAGGGACCCGAGGGGCTTTCTTT; CDR3aa: CATSKASPGTRGAFF
v_gene: TRBV5-4; d_gene: .; abundance: .; j_gene: TRBJ1-4; CDR3nt: TGTGCCAGCAGCTTGGGTGGAACTAATGAAAAACTGTTTTTT; CDR3aa: CASSLGGTNEKLFF
v_gene: TRBV5-1; d_gene: .; abundance: .; j_gene: TRBJ1-5; CDR3nt: TGCGCCAGCAGCCGGGACAGCAATCAGCCCCAGCATTTT; CDR3aa: CASSRDSNQPQHF
v_gene: TRBV5-1; d_gene: .; abundance: .; j_gene: TRBJ1-2; CDR3nt: TGCGCCAGCAGCTCCGGTGGGGCAAGCTATGGCTACACCTTC; CDR3aa: CASSSGGASYGYTF
v_gene: TRBV5-1; d_gene: TRBD1; abundance: .; j_gene: TRBJ2-7; CDR3nt: TGCGCCAGTACCACACCCGGGACAGGGGGTGAGCAGTACTTC; CDR3aa: CASTTPGTGGEQYF
v_gene: TRBV4-1; d_gene: .; abundance: .; j_gene: TRBJ2-1; CDR3nt: TGCGCCAGCAGCCGGATACTAGACGATGAGCAGTTCTTC; CDR3aa: CASSRILDDEQFF
v_gene: TRBV18; d_gene: TRBD2; abundance: .; j_gene: TRBJ2-1; CDR3nt: TGTGCCAGCTCACCAGGGGGACTAGCGGGAGGGGTCGTCGACAATGAGCAGTTCTTC; CDR3aa: CASSPGGLAGGVVDNEQFF
v_gene: TRBV19; d_gene: .; abundance: once; j_gene: TRBJ2-2; CDR3nt: TGTGCCAGTAGTATAGATTACAGGCCAGGGAGAGGGACCGGGGAGCTGTTTTTT; CDR3aa: CASSIDYRPGRGTGELFF
v_gene: TRBV7-3; d_gene: .; abundance: .; j_gene: TRBJ2-3; CDR3nt: TGTGCCAGCAGCTTAGGTTATGGTACGCAGTATTTT; CDR3aa: CASSLGYGTQYF
v_gene: TRBV7-3; d_gene: .; abundance: .; j_gene: TRBJ2-7; CDR3nt: TGTGCCAGCAGCTTAAGATATGGAGACGAGCAGTACTTC; CDR3aa: CASSLRYGDEQYF